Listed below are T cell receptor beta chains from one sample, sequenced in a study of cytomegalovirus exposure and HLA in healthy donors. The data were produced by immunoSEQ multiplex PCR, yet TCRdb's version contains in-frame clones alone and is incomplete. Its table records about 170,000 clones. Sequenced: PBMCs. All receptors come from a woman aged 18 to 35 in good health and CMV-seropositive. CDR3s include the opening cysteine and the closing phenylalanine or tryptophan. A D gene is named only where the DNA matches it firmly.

CDR3: CASSIDRGRRNQPQHF
DNA: TGTGCCAGTAGTATAGACAGGGGACGACGAAATCAGCCCCAGCATTTT
V: TRBV19
J: TRBJ1-5
D: -

CDR3: CASSPMGVAGNTIYF
DNA: TGTGCCAGCAGTCCTATGGGCGTGGCTGGAAACACCATATATTTT
V: TRBV6-5
J: TRBJ1-3
D: -

CDR3: CAWSVRQGYGYTF
DNA: TGTGCCTGGAGTGTACGCCAGGGCTATGGCTACACCTTC
V: TRBV30
J: TRBJ1-2
D: -

CDR3: CASTGRKVSPLHF
DNA: TGTGCCTCGACAGGCAGGAAGGTTTCACCCCTCCACTTT
V: TRBV30
J: TRBJ1-6
D: -

CDR3: CASSSDRASGNTIYF
DNA: TGCGCCAGCAGCTCTGACAGGGCCTCTGGAAACACCATATATTTT
V: TRBV5-1
J: TRBJ1-3
D: TRBD1

CDR3: CASSDIRGQAQYF
DNA: TGTGCCAGCAGTGACATTCGTGGCCAGGCCCAGTACTTC
V: TRBV25-1
J: TRBJ2-5
D: -

CDR3: CASSSRTSTTYNEQFF
DNA: TGTGCCAGCAGCTCAAGGACTAGTACTACCTACAATGAGCAGTTCTTC
V: TRBV9
J: TRBJ2-1
D: TRBD2

CDR3: CAWSRGGNTIYF
DNA: TGTGCCTGGAGTAGGGGGGGAAACACCATATATTTT
V: TRBV30
J: TRBJ1-3
D: -

CDR3: CASSVVLTGGDTQYF
DNA: TGTGCCAGCAGCGTAGTGCTGACTGGTGGAGATACGCAGTATTTT
V: TRBV9
J: TRBJ2-3
D: -

CDR3: CASSRDRGPGTDTQYF
DNA: TGTGCCAGTAGTAGGGACAGGGGGCCCGGCACAGATACGCAGTATTTT
V: TRBV19
J: TRBJ2-3
D: TRBD1

CDR3: CAWSVQGNEKLFF
DNA: TGTGCCTGGAGTGTACAGGGTAATGAAAAACTGTTTTTT
V: TRBV30
J: TRBJ1-4
D: -

CDR3: CASSLDLGTVPLYEQYF
DNA: TGTGCCAGCAGCTTAGATCTCGGGACAGTGCCCCTCTACGAGCAGTACTTC
V: TRBV11-2
J: TRBJ2-7
D: TRBD1

CDR3: CASSLAGSKNTGELFF
DNA: TGTGCCAGCAGCTTGGCCGGGAGTAAAAACACCGGGGAGCTGTTTTTT
V: TRBV5-4
J: TRBJ2-2
D: -

CDR3: CASSLAGKNEKLFF
DNA: TGTGCCAGCAGCTTGGCGGGGAAGAATGAAAAACTGTTTTTT
V: TRBV5-4
J: TRBJ1-4
D: -

CDR3: CATLGEASGDGYTF
DNA: TGTGCCACTCTCGGGGAGGCATCGGGAGATGGCTACACCTTC
V: TRBV19
J: TRBJ1-2
D: -

CDR3: CARYSGEEAFF
DNA: TGTGCCCGATATTCCGGGGAGGAAGCTTTCTTT
V: TRBV30
J: TRBJ1-1
D: -

CDR3: CASSQDHRGYEQYF
DNA: TGCGCCAGCAGCCAAGATCATCGGGGGTACGAGCAGTACTTC
V: TRBV4-3
J: TRBJ2-7
D: -

CDR3: CAINGPGTGNTEAFF
DNA: TGTGCCATCAACGGGCCCGGGACAGGGAACACTGAAGCTTTCTTT
V: TRBV10-3
J: TRBJ1-1
D: TRBD1

CDR3: CASPAPAAPYEQYF
DNA: TGTGCCTCCCCAGCCCCGGCAGCGCCCTACGAGCAGTACTTC
V: TRBV2
J: TRBJ2-7
D: -

CDR3: CASSLFRVIVNTEAFF
DNA: TGTGCCAGCAGCTTGTTTCGGGTGATCGTGAACACTGAAGCTTTCTTT
V: TRBV5-5
J: TRBJ1-1
D: -

CDR3: CASSLLAGDQETQYF
DNA: TGTGCCAGCAGCTTATTAGCGGGAGACCAAGAGACCCAGTACTTC
V: TRBV7-7
J: TRBJ2-5
D: TRBD2

CDR3: CASSYTRETQYF
DNA: TGTGCCAGCAGTTACACCAGAGAGACCCAGTACTTC
V: TRBV6-6
J: TRBJ2-5
D: -